The 22 T cell receptor beta chains listed next were all sequenced from one sample in a study of patients and donors after allogeneic stem cell transplantation. TCRdb analysed the RT-PCR reads with MiXCR anew, one entry per CDR3 protein. The table lists 2,500 to 3,500 distinct CDR3 sequences, 4.5% to 5.5% of them singletons. The specimen was blood, either unsorted or a sorted T cell fraction (not recorded which). Every receptor here comes from a human donor who was either an allogeneic HSCT recipient or a stem cell or donor lymphocyte infusion donor (not recorded which). It is not recorded whose cells these are; they may come from a transplant donor.

The J gene is TRBJ1-1, the V gene TRBV12-3 or TRBV12-4, with TRBD1 as a possible D gene (6 bases). The V and J ends lost 5 bases and 6 bases respectively, with 16 bases between them. The CDR3 has 14 residues. The DNA of the CDR3 is TGTGCCAGCAGTATGGGACACTACCTCCCTGAAGCTTTCTTT. Encoded protein: CASSMGHYLPEAFF.

The chain combines TRBV7-3 with TRBJ2-2; possible D gene TRBD1, 5 bases. V was cut by 6 bases and J by 3 bases, with 17 bases left in between. Germline-derived CDR1 and CDR2 are SGHTA and FQGTGA. The CDR3 extends over 16 amino acids. CDR3 loop: CASSPKGRGDTGELFF. For the CDR3, the DNA is TGTGCCAGCAGTCCCAAGGGGCGCGGTGACACCGGGGAGCTGTTTTTT.

By frequency in the sample, this clonotype is medium-sized (0.01 to 0.1%). This chain connects TRBV6-5 to TRBJ2-7; 11 nucleotides align to TRBD1. CDR1 MNHEY and CDR2 SVGAGI come from the germline V gene. J gave up 1 base and V 6 bases, and 5 bases lay outside the gene matches. The CDR3 is made up of 15 amino acids. The CDR3 DNA sequence: TGTGCCAGCAGCTCCGGGACAGGGGGTTCCTACGAGCAGTACTTC. Translation gives CASSSGTGGSYEQYF.

By sample share, this clonotype is large. V gene TRBV7-9 combines with J gene TRBJ1-1, with D hard to call. Germline V gene lookup returns CDR1 SEHNR and CDR2 FQNEAQ (reference sequence). V was shortened by 5 bases and J by 1 base, with 11 bases between the two germline ends. The CDR3 spans 14 residues. The CDR3 coding sequence is TGTGCCAGCAGCCCCCCCCAAGAGAACACTGAAGCTTTCTTT. Amino acid sequence: CASSPPQENTEAFF.

This clonotype qualifies as medium-sized. CDR3 region: CASRQGTGGTYEQYF. The CDR3 DNA reads as TGTGCCAGCAGGCAAGGGACAGGGGGAACCTACGAGCAGTACTTC. The rearrangement uses TRBV27 and TRBJ2-7; 11 bases map to TRBD1. V lost 6 bases and J lost 2; bases outside the gene matches: 6. The CDR3 contains 15 residues. Germline CDR1 reads MNHEY; CDR2 reads SMNVEV (reference sequence).

This clonotype is categorized as medium-sized. The chain combines TRBV28 with TRBJ2-2, with TRBD1 identical over 7 bases. V lost 3 bases and J lost 6; bases outside the gene matches: 4. The CDR3 totals 14 residues. The germline V gene encodes CDR1 MDHEN and CDR2 SYDVKM. The CDR3 spells CASSLTGKSGELFF. The CDR3 region has the DNA TGTGCCAGCAGTTTGACAGGGAAGTCCGGGGAGCTGTTTTTT.

The chain joins TRBV6-6 to TRBJ1-1; D possibly corresponds to TRBD1 (6 bases). The V end lost 8 bases, the J end lost 11 bases, and 18 bases lay between the germline ends. The CDR3 sequence is 12 residues long. Germline V gene lookup returns CDR1 MNHNY and CDR2 SVGAGI (reference sequence). The CDR3 nucleotides are TGTGCCAGCGGGACACCCGGTTTGGGGGCTTTCTTT. Translation: CASGTPGLGAFF.

Relative to its sample, this clonotype is medium-sized (0.01 to 0.1%). V usage is TRBV30 and J usage is TRBJ2-3; possibly TRBD2 for D (6 bases). The CDR3 has 13 residues. CDR1 and CDR2 from the germline V gene are GTSNPN and SVGIG (reference sequence). V was pared by 4 bases and J by 6 bases, with 14 bases between. As DNA, the CDR3 is TGTGCCTGGAACCGACGGGAGCGGGATACGCAGTATTTT. Protein product: CAWNRRERDTQYF.

In this sample, this clonotype is medium-sized. The chain is built from TRBV14 and TRBJ2-4; D is possibly TRBD2 (6 bases). Trimming stripped 0 bases from V and 0 bases from J, with 9 bases between. Germline lookup yields CDR1 SGHDN and CDR2 FVKESK. The CDR3 totals 16 residues. This CDR3 reads CASSQEVGGAKNIQYF. The CDR3 coding sequence is TGTGCCAGCAGCCAAGAGGTCGGGGGAGCCAAAAACATTCAGTACTTC.

This clonotype was detected only a few times. The chain is built from TRBV7-1 and TRBJ2-7; D is perhaps TRBD1 (6 bases). TRBV7-1 is noted as an ORF with a role that remains uncertain. The CDR3 length is 13 residues. Trimming took 3 bases from V and 2 from J, leaving 8 bases between them. DNA for the CDR3: TGTGCCAGCAGCTCCTGGACAGCCTACGAGCAGTACTTC. This encodes CASSSWTAYEQYF.

The chain links TRBV7-6 to TRBJ2-2; TRBD1 matches 9 bases. The V segment lost 3 bases and the J segment 6 bases; nucleotides outside the gene matches: 5. The germline gives CDR1 SGHVS, CDR2 FNYEAQ. The CDR3 covers 15 residues. The CDR3 coding sequence is TGTGCCAGCAGCTTCGGGACAGGGTTGGCCGGGGAGCTGTTTTTT. Protein sequence: CASSFGTGLAGELFF.

There are a few counts of this clonotype. At one end the junction does not follow the germline gene, possibly because of a read error. CDR3 protein: CASREREGRGQETQYF. The CDR3 bases are TGTGCTAGCAGGGAGCGGGAGGGCCGAGGGCAAGAGACCCAGTACTTC. The V and J genes are TRBV7-7 and TRBJ2-5, with 10 bases that match TRBD2. Germline assignment: CDR1 SSHAT and CDR2 FNYEAQ (reference sequence). The CDR3 is made up of 16 amino acids.

Judged by abundance, this clonotype is medium-sized. This sequence joins TRBV18 and TRBJ2-5; D may be TRBD2 (5 bases). Per the germline V gene, CDR1 is KGHSH and CDR2 is LQKENI. Trimming removed 4 bases from V and 4 bases from J, with 10 bases in between. The CDR3 totals 13 residues. In DNA, the CDR3 is TGTGCCAGCTCACGGTCTGGGAGAGAGACCCAGTACTTC. It encodes CASSRSGRETQYF.

Judged by abundance, this clonotype is medium-sized (0.01 to 0.1%). The V gene is TRBV4-2, the J gene TRBJ2-1; tentatively, D is TRBD1 (6 bases). The V end was cut by 2 bases, the J end by 7 bases, with 12 bases between. Germline lookup yields CDR1 LGHNA and CDR2 YNFKEQ. The CDR3 contains 14 residues. The CDR3 coding sequence is TGTGCCAGCAGCCAACCACAGGGATTAAATGAGCAGTTCTTC. It is translated as CASSQPQGLNEQFF.

Sample share makes this clonotype medium-sized. At one end the junction does not follow the germline gene, possibly because of a read error. This sequence joins TRBV29-1 and TRBJ2-7; D tentatively reads TRBD1 or TRBD2 (5 bases each). The CDR3 is 11 residues long. The germline V gene has CDR1 SQVTM and CDR2 ANQGSEA. The CDR3 bases are TGCAGCGGTGAACTGGGGGTCGAGCAGTACTTC. Its translation is CSGELGVEQYF.

The J gene is TRBJ2-1, the V gene TRBV20-1, with TRBD2 matching 7 bases. CDR1 is DFQATT and CDR2 is SNEGSKA in the germline V gene (reference sequence). V shed 6 bases, J shed 8 bases, and the junction held 13 bases outside the gene matches. This CDR3 spans 14 amino acids. The CDR3 coding sequence is TGCAGTGCCCGAACACCGGGACTAAACGATGAGCAGTTCTTC. Its protein product is CSARTPGLNDEQFF.

By proportion, this clonotype is medium-sized. This rearrangement joins TRBV7-9 to TRBJ2-3; a weak D match, TRBD1 (5 bases). V lost 5 bases and J 4 bases, leaving 10 bases between the germline ends. From germline, CDR1 is SEHNR and CDR2 FQNEAQ (reference sequence). The CDR3 loop spans 13 amino acids. CDR3 DNA sequence: TGTGCCAGCAGCCTTTGGGGCTCAGATACGCAGTATTTT. Encoded protein: CASSLWGSDTQYF.

This clonotype is judged medium-sized. This chain links TRBV5-4 with TRBJ2-3; 9 bases map to TRBD1. Losses at the gene ends were 2 bases for V and 4 bases for J; bases not matched to a gene: 2. Per germline, CDR1 SGHNT and CDR2 YYREEE (reference sequence). CDR3 length: 14 amino acids. The CDR3 coding sequence is TGTGCCAGCAGCTTACAGGGGGCAGCAGATACGCAGTATTTT. Its translation is CASSLQGAADTQYF.

This clonotype is medium-sized within its sample. The chain recombines TRBV5-1 with TRBJ1-1; D possibly corresponds to TRBD1 (5 bases). Germline CDR1 SGHRS, CDR2 YFSETQ. The CDR3 spans 14 residues. The V end was cut by 0 bases, the J end by 5 bases, with 11 bases between. This CDR3 is CASSLDPGGTEAFF. CDR3 DNA: TGCGCCAGCAGCTTGGATCCCGGGGGGACTGAAGCTTTCTTT. The complete variable domain, with remaining parts taken from reference TRBV5-1 and TRBJ1-1, reads KAGVTQTPRYLIKTRGQQVTLSCSPISGHRSVSWYQQTPGQGLQFLFEYFSETQRNKGNFPGRFSGRQFSNSRSEMNVSTLELGDSALYLCASSLDPGGTEAFFGQGTRLTVV.

By share, this clonotype counts as medium-sized. The chain has TRBV7-3 and TRBJ2-2; no reliable D call. The germline V gene has CDR1 SGHTA and CDR2 FQGTGA. V was cut by 2 bases and J by 6 bases, with 13 bases left in between. There are 15 residues in the CDR3. CDR3 nucleotides: TGTGCCAGCAGCTTAGGAACTGTGGGTTCCGGGGAGCTGTTTTTT. This translates into CASSLGTVGSGELFF.

In its sample, this clonotype is medium-sized. The J gene is TRBJ2-4, the V gene TRBV6-2 or TRBV6-3; TRBD2 agrees at 9 bases. The CDR3 is 12 residues long. Per germline, CDR1 MNHEY and CDR2 SVGEGT. V lost 11 bases, J lost 4 bases, and 3 bases stayed unmatched. In nucleotides, the CDR3 is TGTGCCTGTAGCGGGGGAAAAAACATTCAGTACTTC. The encoded protein is CACSGGKNIQYF.

By sample share, this clonotype is medium-sized. This chain uses TRBV30 with TRBJ1-6; possibly TRBD1 for D (6 bases). The CDR3 consists of 13 residues. Germline CDR1 is GTSNPN and CDR2 is SVGIG (reference sequence). V was clipped by 5 bases and J by 7 bases, with 12 bases between them. CDR3 amino acids: CAWGDTENSPLHF. The DNA for the CDR3 is TGTGCCTGGGGGGACACTGAGAATTCACCCCTCCACTTT.